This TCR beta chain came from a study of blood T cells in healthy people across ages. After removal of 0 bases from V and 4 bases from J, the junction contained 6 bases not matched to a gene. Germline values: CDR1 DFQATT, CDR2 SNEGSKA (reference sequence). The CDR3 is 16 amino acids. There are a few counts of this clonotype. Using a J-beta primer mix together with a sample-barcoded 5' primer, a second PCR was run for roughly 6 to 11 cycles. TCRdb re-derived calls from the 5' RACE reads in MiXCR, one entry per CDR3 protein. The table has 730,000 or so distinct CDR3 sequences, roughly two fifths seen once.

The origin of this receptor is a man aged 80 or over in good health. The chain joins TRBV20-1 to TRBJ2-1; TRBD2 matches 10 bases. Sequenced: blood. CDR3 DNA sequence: TGCAGTGCTAGAGATAGGACTAGCGGATTTTACAATGAGCAGTTCTTC. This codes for CSARDRTSGFYNEQFF.